This TCR beta chain derives from a study of long-term antiretroviral therapy in people with HIV. It was version v3.0 of the immunoSEQ assay that was run at survey level. Only in-frame clones appear in the TCRdb table, and some are missing; sequencing was by immunoSEQ multiplex PCR. Of about 28,000 clones detected, roughly 95% appear once; the ten largest clones hold 8%. This TCR was recovered from a young man with HIV. The sample in question was unsorted PBMCs, obtained 6.3 years after starting antiretroviral therapy.

CDR3 in amino acids: CASSEGGGVFSGNTIYF. The DNA of the CDR3 is TGTGCCAGCAGTGAAGGGGGGGGCGTGTTCTCTGGAAACACCATATATTTT. The chain couples TRBV2 to TRBJ1-3; tentative D call: TRBD1 (6 bases). V lost 1 base, J lost 0 bases, and 13 bases lay in between. CDR1 and CDR2 from the germline V gene are SNHLY and FYNNEI. The CDR3 runs 17 residues. The full variable domain, its missing parts supplied by reference TRBV2 and TRBJ1-3, is EPEVTQTPSHQVTQMGQEVILRCVPISNHLYFYWYRQILGQKVEFLVSFYNNEISEKSEIFDDQFSVERPDGSNFTLKIRSTKLEDSAMYFCASSEGGGVFSGNTIYFGEGSWLTVV.